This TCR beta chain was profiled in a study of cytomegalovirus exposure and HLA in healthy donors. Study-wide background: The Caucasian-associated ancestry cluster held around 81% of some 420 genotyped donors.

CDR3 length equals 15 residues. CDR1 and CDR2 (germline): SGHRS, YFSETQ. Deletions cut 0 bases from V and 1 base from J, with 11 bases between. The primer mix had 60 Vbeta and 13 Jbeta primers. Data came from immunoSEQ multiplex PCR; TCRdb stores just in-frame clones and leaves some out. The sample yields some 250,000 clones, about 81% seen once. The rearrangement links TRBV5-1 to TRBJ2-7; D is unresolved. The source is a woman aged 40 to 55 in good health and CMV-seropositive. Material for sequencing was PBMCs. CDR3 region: CASSLGSLGSYEQYF. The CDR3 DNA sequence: TGCGCCAGCAGCTTGGGAAGCCTAGGTTCCTACGAGCAGTACTTC.